The source of this T cell receptor (beta chain) is a study of beta chain features in type 1 diabetes. General study points: Among patients with Type 1 diabetes, TCRB CDR3s were moderately but significantly shorter in every one of the four CD4+ subsets. Cells with high TCR expression could be over-represented when cDNA is sequenced.

This CDR3 has 12 amino acids. The trim removed 6 bases at V and 5 bases at J, leaving 2 bases unmatched. The germline V gene encodes CDR1 ENHRY and CDR2 SYGVKD. Remarks on this clone: Its antigen is still unknown. The sample holds other DNA sequences that translate to the same CDR3.

Of the isolated RNA, all was reverse transcribed, and so the sequenced material was expressed TCRB transcripts. Each sample of naive, central memory or regulatory T cells had, on average, about 3.57 million reads. Sequencing used immunoSEQ multiplex PCR; TCRdb keeps in-frame clones, though not all of them. The sample lists more than 300,000 clones, around 9.3% occurring once. Sequenced material: central memory CD4+ T cells from blood. This rearrangement joins TRBV10-3 to TRBJ1-1; the match to TRBD1 covers 8 bases. The TCR was taken from a man under 40 with type 1 diabetes. CDR3 sequence: CAIRDRDTEAFF. CDR3 nucleotides: TGTGCCATCAGGGACAGGGATACTGAAGCTTTCTTT.